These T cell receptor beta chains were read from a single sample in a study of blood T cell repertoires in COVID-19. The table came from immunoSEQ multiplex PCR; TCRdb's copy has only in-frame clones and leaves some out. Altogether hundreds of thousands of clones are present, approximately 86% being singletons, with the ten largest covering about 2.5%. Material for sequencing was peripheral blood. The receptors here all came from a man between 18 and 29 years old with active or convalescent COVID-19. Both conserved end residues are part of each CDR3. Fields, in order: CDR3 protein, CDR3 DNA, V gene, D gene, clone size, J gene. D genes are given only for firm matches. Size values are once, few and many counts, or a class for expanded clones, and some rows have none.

CDR3aa: CASSLGLYGYTF
CDR3nt: TGCGCCAGCAGCCTCGGACTCTATGGCTACACCTTC
v_gene: TRBV5-1
d_gene: NA
abundance: NA
j_gene: TRBJ1-2

CDR3aa: CASSEQGARSNEQFF
CDR3nt: TGTGCCAGCAGCGAACAGGGGGCGCGGAGCAATGAGCAGTTCTTC
v_gene: TRBV9
d_gene: TRBD1
abundance: once
j_gene: TRBJ2-1

CDR3aa: CAISASVTGANYGYTF
CDR3nt: TGTGCCATCAGTGCGTCGGTGACGGGAGCTAACTATGGCTACACCTTC
v_gene: TRBV10-3
d_gene: NA
abundance: NA
j_gene: TRBJ1-2

CDR3aa: CASSLGGRGYEQYF
CDR3nt: TGTGCCAGCAGCTTAGGAGGCAGGGGTTACGAGCAGTACTTC
v_gene: TRBV11-2
d_gene: NA
abundance: NA
j_gene: TRBJ2-7

CDR3aa: CASSGGQGPNYEQYF
CDR3nt: TGTGCCAGCAGCGGGGGACAGGGCCCCAACTACGAGCAGTACTTC
v_gene: TRBV9
d_gene: TRBD1
abundance: NA
j_gene: TRBJ2-7

CDR3aa: CASSVILGQDEAFF
CDR3nt: TGTGCCAGCAGTGTCATCTTAGGACAGGATGAAGCTTTCTTT
v_gene: TRBV2
d_gene: TRBD1
abundance: NA
j_gene: TRBJ1-1

CDR3aa: CASSPGFALQETQYF
CDR3nt: TGTGCCAGCAGCCCGGGATTTGCGTTACAAGAGACCCAGTACTTC
v_gene: TRBV11-2
d_gene: NA
abundance: NA
j_gene: TRBJ2-5

CDR3aa: CASSFWNSWRLAVYGSYNEQFF
CDR3nt: TGTGCCAGCAGTTTTTGGAATAGTTGGAGACTAGCGGTTTATGGCTCCTACAATGAGCAGTTCTTC
v_gene: TRBV28
d_gene: TRBD2
abundance: once
j_gene: TRBJ2-1

CDR3aa: CASRRRLVANEKLFF
CDR3nt: TGTGCCAGCAGGCGGCGCCTAGTGGCTAATGAAAAACTGTTTTTT
v_gene: TRBV28
d_gene: NA
abundance: once
j_gene: TRBJ1-4

CDR3aa: CASSPASDIYLNTGELFF
CDR3nt: TGTGCCAGCAGCCCCGCTTCCGACATCTACCTTAACACCGGGGAGCTGTTTTTT
v_gene: TRBV5-6
d_gene: NA
abundance: NA
j_gene: TRBJ2-2

CDR3aa: CASADREGWGKLFF
CDR3nt: TGTGCCAGCGCAGACAGGGAAGGATGGGGGAAACTGTTTTTT
v_gene: TRBV11-2
d_gene: TRBD1
abundance: NA
j_gene: TRBJ1-4

CDR3aa: CASSFWVTGKETQYF
CDR3nt: TGCGCCAGCAGCTTCTGGGTGACAGGGAAAGAGACCCAGTACTTC
v_gene: TRBV5-1
d_gene: TRBD1
abundance: NA
j_gene: TRBJ2-5

CDR3aa: CASSRVGGDTQYF
CDR3nt: TGTGCCAGCAGTCGGGTAGGAGGGGATACGCAGTATTTT
v_gene: TRBV6-2/TRBV6-3
d_gene: NA
abundance: NA
j_gene: TRBJ2-3

CDR3aa: CASSLSDEQYF
CDR3nt: TGTGCCAGCAGCTTATCAGACGAGCAGTACTTC
v_gene: TRBV7-9
d_gene: NA
abundance: NA
j_gene: TRBJ2-7

CDR3aa: CASSLPGGVGYTGELFF
CDR3nt: TGTGCCAGCAGCTTGCCAGGGGGTGTTGGGTACACCGGGGAGCTGTTTTTT
v_gene: TRBV5-6
d_gene: TRBD1
abundance: NA
j_gene: TRBJ2-2

CDR3aa: CASSQGQTNTEAFF
CDR3nt: TGTGCCAGCAGTCAAGGACAGACGAACACTGAAGCTTTCTTT
v_gene: TRBV6-4
d_gene: NA
abundance: once
j_gene: TRBJ1-1

CDR3aa: CASSYGDQGDTEAFF
CDR3nt: TGTGCCAGCAGTTATGGGGATCAGGGGGACACTGAAGCTTTCTTT
v_gene: TRBV6-5
d_gene: TRBD1
abundance: NA
j_gene: TRBJ1-1

CDR3aa: CATSDPGTGTTQYF
CDR3nt: TGTGCCACCAGTGACCCCGGGACAGGGACTACGCAGTATTTT
v_gene: TRBV24-1
d_gene: TRBD1
abundance: NA
j_gene: TRBJ2-3

CDR3aa: CASSQSTDPSFTQYF
CDR3nt: TGCGCCAGCAGCCAATCGACCGATCCTAGCTTTACGCAGTATTTT
v_gene: TRBV4-1
d_gene: NA
abundance: NA
j_gene: TRBJ2-3

CDR3aa: CASSLALAGPSELDEQYF
CDR3nt: TGCGCCAGCAGCTTGGCGTTAGCGGGACCAAGTGAATTGGACGAGCAGTACTTC
v_gene: TRBV5-1
d_gene: TRBD2
abundance: NA
j_gene: TRBJ2-7

CDR3aa: CASNGRDSYEQYF
CDR3nt: TGTGCCAGCAACGGCCGGGATTCCTACGAGCAGTACTTC
v_gene: TRBV27
d_gene: NA
abundance: NA
j_gene: TRBJ2-7

CDR3aa: CASSLTMNTEAFF
CDR3nt: TGTGCCAGCAGTTTAACAATGAACACTGAAGCTTTCTTT
v_gene: TRBV27
d_gene: NA
abundance: NA
j_gene: TRBJ1-1

CDR3aa: CASSLDSNTEAFF
CDR3nt: TGTGCCAGCAGCCTTGACAGTAACACTGAAGCTTTCTTT
v_gene: TRBV7-3
d_gene: NA
abundance: few
j_gene: TRBJ1-1

CDR3aa: CASSLLDSFNNQPQHF
CDR3nt: TGTGCCAGCTCACTACTGGACAGTTTCAACAATCAGCCCCAGCATTTT
v_gene: TRBV18
d_gene: NA
abundance: NA
j_gene: TRBJ1-5

CDR3aa: CASRGQGATEAFF
CDR3nt: TGTGCCAGCAGAGGACAGGGGGCCACTGAAGCTTTCTTT
v_gene: TRBV11-2
d_gene: TRBD1
abundance: few
j_gene: TRBJ1-1

CDR3aa: CASSFGYEQYF
CDR3nt: TGTGCCAGCAGTTTCGGCTACGAGCAGTACTTC
v_gene: TRBV12-3/TRBV12-4
d_gene: NA
abundance: NA
j_gene: TRBJ2-7

CDR3aa: CASSHEGTAGNTIYF
CDR3nt: TGTGCCAGCAGCCATGAGGGGACAGCTGGAAACACCATATATTTT
v_gene: TRBV3-1/TRBV3-2
d_gene: TRBD1
abundance: NA
j_gene: TRBJ1-3

CDR3aa: CASSSRGDPDTQYF
CDR3nt: TGTGCCAGCAGCTCACGGGGGGATCCAGATACGCAGTATTTT
v_gene: TRBV11-3
d_gene: TRBD2
abundance: NA
j_gene: TRBJ2-3